This T cell receptor beta chain was identified in a study of cytomegalovirus exposure and HLA in healthy donors. Each donor's status was that of a healthy bone marrow donor. Nominally healthy donors were sampled, though unrecorded immune exposures were likely. A word on this clone: Its cognate antigen is unknown.

Study findings and constraints: Analysis was performed later, and it showed HLA-associated TCR beta chains to be more clonally expanded than equally common others. In a later analysis, HLA-C alleles had the fewest associated TCRs, DRB1 alleles the most.

Germline-derived CDR1 and CDR2 are SEHNR and FQNEAQ (reference sequence). This CDR3 contains 15 residues. The trim removed 8 bases at V and 2 bases at J, leaving 7 bases unmatched. The PCR used 60 Vbeta and 13 Jbeta primers. Repertoires were generated with immunoSEQ multiplex PCR, while TCRdb's copy carries only in-frame clones and drops some. The data contain roughly 100,000 clones, 75% to 90% of them singletons. This clonotype originated in a man aged 40-49 years in good health and CMV-seronegative. The J gene is TRBJ2-5, the V gene TRBV7-9, with TRBD2 identical over 11 bases. The sample comprised PBMCs. CDR3 bases: TGTGCCAGCTCCCTCGGACTAGCGGGTCAAGAGACCCAGTACTTC. Residues: CASSLGLAGQETQYF.